The entry below describes one T cell receptor beta chain. Antigen: not known. This sample is part of a study of chemoradiotherapy in HPV16-positive cancers. Study context: A couple of HPV16-positive patients' cells yielded candidate HPV-specific clones and common motifs.

Study-wide results and limits: The functional HPV-specific definition rests on just two HPV16-positive patients. Candidate HPV-specific clones and E7-related TCR motifs grew in tumor during treatment.

The method was immunoSEQ multiplex PCR; TCRdb's version includes in-frame clones alone and lacks a portion of them. The data contain roughly 20,000 clones, more than 90% of them singletons. The sample in question was blood, obtained from a patient who underwent chemoradiotherapy. The origin of this receptor is a human donor with HPV-associated anogenital cancer.

CDR3 nucleotide sequence: TGTGCCAGCAGTCCCGTTGGGGGTGGCTACAATGAGCAGTTCTTC. It is translated as CASSPVGGGYNEQFF. This chain uses TRBV7-6 with TRBJ2-1, with D perhaps given as TRBD1 or TRBD2 (5 bases each). V dropped 6 bases and J dropped 3 bases, with 15 bases sitting between them. The CDR3 totals 15 residues. Germline CDR1 and CDR2: SGHVS and FNYEAQ.